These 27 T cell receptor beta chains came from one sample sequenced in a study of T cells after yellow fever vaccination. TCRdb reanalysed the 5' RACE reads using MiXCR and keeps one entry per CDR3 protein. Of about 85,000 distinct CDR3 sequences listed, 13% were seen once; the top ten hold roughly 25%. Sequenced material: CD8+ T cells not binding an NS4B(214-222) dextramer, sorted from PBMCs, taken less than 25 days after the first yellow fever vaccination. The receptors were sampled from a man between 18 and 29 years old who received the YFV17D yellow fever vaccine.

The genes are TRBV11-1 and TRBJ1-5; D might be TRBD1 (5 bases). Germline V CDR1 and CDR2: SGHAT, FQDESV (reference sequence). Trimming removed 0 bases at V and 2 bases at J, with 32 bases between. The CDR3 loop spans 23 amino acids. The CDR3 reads CASSLAGEHSQGSRLNGNQPQHF. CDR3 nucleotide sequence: TGTGCCAGCAGCTTAGCGGGGGAACATAGCCAGGGCAGCCGCTTGAATGGCAATCAGCCCCAGCATTTT.

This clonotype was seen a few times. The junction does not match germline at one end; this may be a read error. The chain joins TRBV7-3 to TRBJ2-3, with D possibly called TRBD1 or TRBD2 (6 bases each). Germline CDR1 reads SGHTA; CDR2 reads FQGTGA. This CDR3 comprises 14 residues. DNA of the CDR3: TGTGCCAGCAGCCTAACACGGGGGCCAGATACGCAGTATTTT. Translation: CASSLTRGPDTQYF.

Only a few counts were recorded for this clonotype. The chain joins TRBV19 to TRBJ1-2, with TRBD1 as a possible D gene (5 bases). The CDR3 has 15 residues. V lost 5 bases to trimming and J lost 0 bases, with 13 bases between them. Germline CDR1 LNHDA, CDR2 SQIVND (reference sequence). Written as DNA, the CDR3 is TGTGCCAGTAGTCCCCGCCGGACAACTAACTATGGCTACACCTTC. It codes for CASSPRRTTNYGYTF.

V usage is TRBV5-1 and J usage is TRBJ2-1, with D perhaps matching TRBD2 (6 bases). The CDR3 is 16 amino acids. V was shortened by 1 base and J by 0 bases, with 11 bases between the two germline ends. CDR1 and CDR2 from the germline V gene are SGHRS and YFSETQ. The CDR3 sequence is CASSLPSGSSYNEQFF. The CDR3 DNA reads TGCGCCAGCAGCTTGCCCTCCGGGAGCTCCTACAATGAGCAGTTCTTC.

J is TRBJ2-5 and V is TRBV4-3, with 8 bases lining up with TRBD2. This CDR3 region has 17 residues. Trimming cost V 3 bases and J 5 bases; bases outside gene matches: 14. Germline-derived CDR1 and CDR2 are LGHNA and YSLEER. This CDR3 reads CASSQASSRGAGETQYF. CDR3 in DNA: TGCGCCAGCAGCCAGGCCTCGTCGCGGGGGGCGGGGGAGACCCAGTACTTC.

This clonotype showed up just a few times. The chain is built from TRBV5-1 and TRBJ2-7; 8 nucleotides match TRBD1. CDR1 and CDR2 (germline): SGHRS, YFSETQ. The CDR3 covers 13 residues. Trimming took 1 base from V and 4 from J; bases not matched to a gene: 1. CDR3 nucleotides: TGCGCCAGCAGCTTGACAGGGGGGTACGAGCAGTACGTC. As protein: CASSLTGGYEQYV.

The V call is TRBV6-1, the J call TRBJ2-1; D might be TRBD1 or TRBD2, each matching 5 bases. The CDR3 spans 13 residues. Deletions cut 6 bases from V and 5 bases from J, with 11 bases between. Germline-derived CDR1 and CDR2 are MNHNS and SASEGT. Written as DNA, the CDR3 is TGTGCCAGCAGCCCCGGGACCAACAATGAGCAGTTCTTC. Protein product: CASSPGTNNEQFF.

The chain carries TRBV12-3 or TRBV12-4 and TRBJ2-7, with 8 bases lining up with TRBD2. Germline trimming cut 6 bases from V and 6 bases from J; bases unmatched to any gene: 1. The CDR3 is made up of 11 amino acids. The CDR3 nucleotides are TGTGCCAGCAGAGGGACTAGCGAGCAGTACGTC. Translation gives CASRGTSEQYV.

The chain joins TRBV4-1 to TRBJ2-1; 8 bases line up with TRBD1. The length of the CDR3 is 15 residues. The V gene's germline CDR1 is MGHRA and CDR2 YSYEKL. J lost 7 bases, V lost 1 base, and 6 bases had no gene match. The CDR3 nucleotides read TGCGCCAGCAGCCAAGGTATGGACAGGGAGAATGAGCAGTTCTTC. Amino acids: CASSQGMDRENEQFF.

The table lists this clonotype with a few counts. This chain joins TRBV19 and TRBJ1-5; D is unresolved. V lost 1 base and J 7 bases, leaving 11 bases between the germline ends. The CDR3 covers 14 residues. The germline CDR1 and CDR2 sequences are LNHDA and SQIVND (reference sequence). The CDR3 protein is CASSIVGVGQPQHF. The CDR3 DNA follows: TGTGCCAGTAGTATAGTTGGGGTGGGACAGCCCCAGCATTTT.

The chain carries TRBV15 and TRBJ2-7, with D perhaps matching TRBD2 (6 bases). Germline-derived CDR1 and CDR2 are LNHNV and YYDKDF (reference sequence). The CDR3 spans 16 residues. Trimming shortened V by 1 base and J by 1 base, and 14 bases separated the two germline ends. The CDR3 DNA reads TGTGCCACCAGCAGAGTTGGAGATGGGGGGTCCTACGAGCAGTACGTC. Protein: CATSRVGDGGSYEQYV.

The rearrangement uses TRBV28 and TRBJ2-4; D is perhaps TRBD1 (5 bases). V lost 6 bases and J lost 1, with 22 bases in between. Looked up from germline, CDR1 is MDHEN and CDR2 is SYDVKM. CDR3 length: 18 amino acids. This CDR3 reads CASSRQGFDFKAKNIQYF. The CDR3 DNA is TGTGCCAGCAGCCGGCAGGGATTCGATTTTAAGGCCAAAAACATTCAGTACTTC.

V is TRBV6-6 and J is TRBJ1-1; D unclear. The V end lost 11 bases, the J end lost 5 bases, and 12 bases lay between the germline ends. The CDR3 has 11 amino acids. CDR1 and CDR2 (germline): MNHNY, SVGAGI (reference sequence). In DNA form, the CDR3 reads TGTGCCTCATGGTTGGCAACTGAAGCTTTCTTT. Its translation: CASWLATEAFF.

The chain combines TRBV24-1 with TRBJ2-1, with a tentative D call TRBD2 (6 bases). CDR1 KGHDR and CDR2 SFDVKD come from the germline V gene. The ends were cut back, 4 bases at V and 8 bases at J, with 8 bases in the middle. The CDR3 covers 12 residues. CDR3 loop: CATSESGHEQFF. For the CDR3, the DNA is TGTGCCACCAGTGAAAGCGGGCATGAGCAGTTCTTC.

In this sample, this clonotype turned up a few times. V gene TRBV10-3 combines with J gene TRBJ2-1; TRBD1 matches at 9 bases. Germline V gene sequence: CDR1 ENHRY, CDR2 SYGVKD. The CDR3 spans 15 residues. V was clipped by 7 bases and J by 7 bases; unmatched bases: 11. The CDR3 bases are TGTGCCATCACTCGAACAGGGGGCGAAGTGAATGAGCAGTTCTTC. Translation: CAITRTGGEVNEQFF.

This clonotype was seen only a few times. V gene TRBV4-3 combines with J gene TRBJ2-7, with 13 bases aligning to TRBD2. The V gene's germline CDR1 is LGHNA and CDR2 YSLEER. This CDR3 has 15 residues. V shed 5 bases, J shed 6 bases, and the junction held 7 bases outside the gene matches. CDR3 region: CASSSGLAGYFEQYF. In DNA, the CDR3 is TGCGCCAGCAGCTCGGGACTAGCGGGGTATTTCGAGCAGTACTTC.

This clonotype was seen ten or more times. DNA of the CDR3: TGCGCCAGCAGCCTTCGGGGGGCCTCCTACAATGAGCAGTTCTTC. This encodes CASSLRGASYNEQFF. The chain has TRBV4-1 and TRBJ2-1; tentative D call: TRBD2 (7 bases). The CDR3 contains 15 residues. V shed 4 bases and J shed 0 bases, with 10 bases lying between them. Germline V lookup: CDR1 MGHRA, CDR2 YSYEKL.

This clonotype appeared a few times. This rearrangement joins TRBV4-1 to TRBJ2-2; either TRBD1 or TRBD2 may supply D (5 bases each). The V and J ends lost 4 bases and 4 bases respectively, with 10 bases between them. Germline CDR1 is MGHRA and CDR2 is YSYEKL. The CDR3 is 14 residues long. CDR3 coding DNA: TGCGCCAGCAGCCCTCCGAGGGGCACCGGGGAGCTGTTTTTT. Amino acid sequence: CASSPPRGTGELFF.

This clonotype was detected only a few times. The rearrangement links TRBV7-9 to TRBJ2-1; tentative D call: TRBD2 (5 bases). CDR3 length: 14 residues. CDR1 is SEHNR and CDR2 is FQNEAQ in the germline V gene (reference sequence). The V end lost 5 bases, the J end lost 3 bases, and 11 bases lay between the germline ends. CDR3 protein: CASSAGQSYNEQFF. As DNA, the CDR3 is TGTGCCAGCAGCGCGGGCCAGAGCTACAATGAGCAGTTCTTC. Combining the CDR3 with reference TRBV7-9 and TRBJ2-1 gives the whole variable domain DTGVSQNPRHKITKRGQNVTFRCDPISEHNRLYWYRQTLGQGPEFLTYFQNEAQLEKSRLLSDRFSAERPKGSFSTLEIQRTEQGDSAMYLCASSAGQSYNEQFFGPGTRLTVL.

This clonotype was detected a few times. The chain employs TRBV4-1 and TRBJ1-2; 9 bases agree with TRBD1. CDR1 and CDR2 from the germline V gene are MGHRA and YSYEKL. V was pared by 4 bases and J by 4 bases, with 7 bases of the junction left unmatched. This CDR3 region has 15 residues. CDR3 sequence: CASSPQQGASYGYTF. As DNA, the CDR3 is TGCGCCAGCAGCCCCCAACAGGGGGCTAGCTATGGCTACACCTTC.

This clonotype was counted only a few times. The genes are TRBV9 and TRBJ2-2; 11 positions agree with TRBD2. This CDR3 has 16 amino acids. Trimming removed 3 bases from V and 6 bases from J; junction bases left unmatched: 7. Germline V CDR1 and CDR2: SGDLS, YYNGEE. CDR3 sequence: CASSGYSGGASGELFF. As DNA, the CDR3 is TGTGCCAGCAGCGGATATAGCGGGGGGGCCTCCGGGGAGCTGTTTTTT.

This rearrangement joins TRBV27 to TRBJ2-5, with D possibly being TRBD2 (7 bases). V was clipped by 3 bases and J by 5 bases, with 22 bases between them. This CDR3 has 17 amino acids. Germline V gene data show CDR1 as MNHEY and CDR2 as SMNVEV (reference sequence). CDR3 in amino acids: CASSFSVCSGGRETQYF. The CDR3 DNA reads TGTGCCAGCAGTTTTTCGGTGTGTTCGGGGGGCCGCGAGACCCAGTACTTC.

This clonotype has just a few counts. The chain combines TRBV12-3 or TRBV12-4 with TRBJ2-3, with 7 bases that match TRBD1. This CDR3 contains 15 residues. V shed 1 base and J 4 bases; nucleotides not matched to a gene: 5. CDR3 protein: CASSLGGGNADTQYF. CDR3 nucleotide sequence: TGTGCCAGCAGTTTAGGAGGGGGCAACGCAGATACGCAGTATTTT.

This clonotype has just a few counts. The CDR3 bases are TGTGCCAGCAGCATGGGACTAGCGGGGGGGCAGGAGACCCAGTACTTC. Residues: CASSMGLAGGQETQYF. The chain joins TRBV7-8 to TRBJ2-5; 16 bases map to TRBD2. Germline trimming cut 5 bases from V and 5 bases from J; bases unmatched to any gene: 5. There are 16 residues in the CDR3. CDR1 SGHVS and CDR2 FQNEAQ come from the germline V gene.

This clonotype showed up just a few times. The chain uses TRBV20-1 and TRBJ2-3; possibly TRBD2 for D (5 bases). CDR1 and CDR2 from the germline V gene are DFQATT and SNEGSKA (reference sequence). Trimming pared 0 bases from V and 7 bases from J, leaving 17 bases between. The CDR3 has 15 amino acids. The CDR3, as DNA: TGCAGTGCTAGAGAAGCCGCGGGCCACGGACATACGCAGTATTTT. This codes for CSAREAAGHGHTQYF.

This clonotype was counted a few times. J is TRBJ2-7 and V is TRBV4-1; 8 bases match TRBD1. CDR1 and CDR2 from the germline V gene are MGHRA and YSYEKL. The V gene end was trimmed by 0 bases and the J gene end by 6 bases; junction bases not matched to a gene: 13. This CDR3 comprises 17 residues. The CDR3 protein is CASSQDGQGANYREQYF. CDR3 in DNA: TGCGCCAGCAGCCAAGATGGCCAGGGGGCGAACTACCGCGAGCAGTACTTC.

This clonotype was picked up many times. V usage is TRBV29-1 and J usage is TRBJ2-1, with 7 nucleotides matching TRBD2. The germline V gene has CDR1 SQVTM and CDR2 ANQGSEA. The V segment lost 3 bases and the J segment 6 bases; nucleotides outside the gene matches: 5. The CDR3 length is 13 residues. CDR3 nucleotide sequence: TGCAGCGTTGATTTAGCGGGCGGCAATGAGCAGTTCTTC. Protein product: CSVDLAGGNEQFF.